This T cell receptor beta chain was recovered during a study of blood T cell repertoires in COVID-19. Study context: Material from acute and convalescent COVID-19 was sourced from the United States, Italy and Spain.

Which cohort a participant joined came from the clinical history participants gave. Two negative PCRs, clearance, or symptom resolution had been documented for recovered Cohort 3 donors. Remarks on this clone: At one boundary the junction diverges from the germline segment, which might be a read error.

Looked up from germline, CDR1 is MNHEY and CDR2 is SVGEGT. The CDR3 is 13 amino acids. As handled by the study authors: Estimates of nucleated cell counts were drawn from the amplification of reference gene primers. Generated by immunoSEQ multiplex PCR, the TCRdb table keeps only in-frame clones and is missing some. V, J and clone size reflect that table, while D and trimming were determined from the DNA. The sample includes about 180,000 clones, about 78% seen only once; the top ten take around a sixth. The chain couples TRBV6-2 or TRBV6-3 to TRBJ2-7; D not resolved. Sequenced sample: PBMCs or T cells enriched from blood (not recorded which). The source is a woman between 45 and 60 years old who had recovered from COVID-19. This CDR3 is CASTPVDSHEQYF. The CDR3 DNA is TGTGCCAGCACCCCTGTTGACTCCCACGAGCAGTACTTC.